This T cell receptor beta chain was recovered during a study of identical twins. TCRdb re-called the 5' RACE reads through MiXCR, storing one row per CDR3 protein. Of 500,000 to 550,000 distinct CDR3 sequences in the sample, about 20% are singletons; the top ten hold about 0.91%. This clonotype was observed a handful of times. The ends were cut back, 8 bases at V and 2 bases at J, with 14 bases in the middle. The CDR3 is made up of 14 amino acids. The same data also contributed to another study, on T cells expressing NK-cell markers.

The gene calls are TRBV12-3 or TRBV12-4 and TRBJ2-3, with a tentative D call TRBD2 (5 bases). The sample taken for sequencing was CD4+ T cells sorted from blood. The TCR originated in a woman younger than 30 in good health. The CDR3 DNA follows: TGTGCCAGCTCCAAGACTACCTACACAGATACGCAGTATTTT. Residues: CASSKTTYTDTQYF.